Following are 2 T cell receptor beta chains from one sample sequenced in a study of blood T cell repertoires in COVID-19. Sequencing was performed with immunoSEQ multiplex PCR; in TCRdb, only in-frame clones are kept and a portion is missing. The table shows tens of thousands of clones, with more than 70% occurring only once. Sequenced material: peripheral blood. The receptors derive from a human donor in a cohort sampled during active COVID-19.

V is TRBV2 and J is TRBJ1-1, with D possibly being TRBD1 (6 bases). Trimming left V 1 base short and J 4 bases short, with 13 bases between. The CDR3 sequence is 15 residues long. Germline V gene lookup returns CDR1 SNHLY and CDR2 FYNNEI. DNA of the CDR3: TGTGCCAGCAGTGAAGGCTCGGGGGGCCGCACTGAAGCTTTCTTT. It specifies CASSEGSGGRTEAFF.

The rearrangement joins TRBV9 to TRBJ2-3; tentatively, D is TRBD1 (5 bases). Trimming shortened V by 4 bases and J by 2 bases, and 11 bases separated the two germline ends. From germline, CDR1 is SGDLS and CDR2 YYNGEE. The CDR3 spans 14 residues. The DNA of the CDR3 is TGTGCCAGCAGCCCCAGGGCCACCACAGATACGCAGTATTTT. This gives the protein CASSPRATTDTQYF.